One sample yielded the 20 T cell receptor beta chains listed below, sequenced in a study of blood T cell repertoires in COVID-19. Measured with immunoSEQ multiplex PCR; TCRdb has only the in-frame clones, and not every one. The sample carries approximately 100,000 clones, approximately 69% recorded once. What was sequenced was peripheral blood. The source of these receptors is a man at least 80 years old with acute or convalescent COVID-19.

J is TRBJ2-7 and V is TRBV4-1, with 8 bases aligning to TRBD1. CDR1 is MGHRA, CDR2 YSYEKL, per germline. The CDR3 is made up of 17 amino acids. Trimming took 1 base from V and 3 from J; bases not matched to a gene: 11. CDR3 coding DNA: TGCGCCAGCAGCCAAGGGACAGGGTTGATGGCTCGCTACGAGCAGTACTTC. It translates to CASSQGTGLMARYEQYF.

This chain links TRBV10-1 with TRBJ2-1, with D possibly matching TRBD2 (6 bases). The V end lost 3 bases, the J end lost 6 bases, and 15 bases lay between the germline ends. Germline V gene data show CDR1 as WNHNN and CDR2 as SYGVQD (reference sequence). The CDR3 runs to 15 residues. The CDR3 DNA reads TGCGCCAGCAGTGAAAGGCTAGCGTCGGCCAATGAGCAGTTCTTC. Residues: CASSERLASANEQFF.

The V call is TRBV11-1, the J call TRBJ1-1; D call uncertain. This CDR3 is 13 amino acids long. CDR1 and CDR2 (germline): SGHAT, FQDESV (reference sequence). Trimming cost V 0 bases and J 3 bases, with 5 bases left between them. CDR3 nucleotide sequence: TGTGCCAGCAGCTTAGCGGAGGACACTGAAGCTTTCTTT. This translates into CASSLAEDTEAFF.

The genes are TRBV6-2 or TRBV6-3 and TRBJ2-7; perhaps TRBD1 as D (6 bases). V was cut by 2 bases and J by 2 bases, with 10 bases left in between. CDR1 and CDR2 from the germline V gene are MNHEY and SVGEGT. This CDR3 is built from 14 residues. The CDR3 DNA follows: TGTGCCAGCAGTTACCAGGGGCGGACCTACGAGCAGTACTTC. Translated, it gives CASSYQGRTYEQYF.

The rearrangement links TRBV10-2 to TRBJ1-2; D may be TRBD1 (5 bases). V lost 3 bases and J 5 bases, leaving 13 bases between the germline ends. This CDR3 has 14 residues. Germline V gene sequence: CDR1 WSHSY, CDR2 SAAADI. The CDR3, as DNA: TGCGCCAGCAGTGATACAGGACCTTATTATGGCTACACCTTC. Protein product: CASSDTGPYYGYTF.

The chain couples TRBV7-2 to TRBJ1-3; 7 bases align to TRBD1. With V trimmed by 11 bases and J by 2 bases, 9 bases remained unmatched. This CDR3 region has 14 residues. Germline loops: CDR1 SGHTA, CDR2 FQGNSA. The CDR3 here is CAADEGAAGNTIYF. Written as DNA, the CDR3 is TGTGCCGCCGACGAGGGGGCAGCTGGAAACACCATATATTTT.

This clone was detected once. The rearrangement uses TRBV7-9 and TRBJ2-5; D may be TRBD2 (5 bases). Looked up from germline, CDR1 is SEHNR and CDR2 is FQNEAQ (reference sequence). V dropped 3 bases and J dropped 3 bases, with 14 bases sitting between them. This CDR3 spans 15 amino acids. For the CDR3, the DNA is TGTGCCAGCAGCTTGGGGTTAGGGAGAAAAGAGACCCAGTACTTC. This translates into CASSLGLGRKETQYF.

The chain combines TRBV19 with TRBJ1-1; D unresolved. Germline assignment: CDR1 LNHDA and CDR2 SQIVND (reference sequence). The V and J ends lost 4 bases and 6 bases respectively, with 12 bases between them. The CDR3 covers 13 residues. The CDR3 sequence: CASSTQVVAEAFF. The CDR3 nucleotides are TGTGCCAGTAGTACGCAGGTTGTGGCTGAAGCTTTCTTT.

V is TRBV19 and J is TRBJ2-7; 12 bases line up with TRBD2. The CDR3 length is 14 residues. With V trimmed by 5 bases and J by 6 bases, 5 bases remained unmatched. CDR1 is LNHDA, CDR2 SQIVND, per germline (reference sequence). The CDR3 DNA sequence: TGTGCCAGTAGTCCTAGCGGGAGGGCCCTCGAGCAGTACTTC. Protein: CASSPSGRALEQYF.

The chain couples TRBV5-8 to TRBJ2-7, with 11 bases aligning to TRBD2. Germline V gene lookup returns CDR1 SGHTS and CDR2 YDEGEE. The CDR3 is 14 amino acids. J was trimmed by 2 bases and V by 4 bases; bases with no gene match: 2. In nucleotides, the CDR3 is TGTGCCAGCAGCGTGGGACTAGCGGCCTACGAGCAGTACTTC. Its translation is CASSVGLAAYEQYF.

This chain connects TRBV20-1 to TRBJ2-1, with a weak D call TRBD2 (6 bases). V was shortened by 3 bases and J by 5 bases, with 14 bases between the two germline ends. The germline V gene has CDR1 DFQATT and CDR2 SNEGSKA (reference sequence). The CDR3 extends over 14 amino acids. CDR3 region: CSASGVAANNEQFF. The CDR3 DNA follows: TGCAGTGCTAGTGGGGTAGCGGCAAACAATGAGCAGTTCTTC.

The chain combines TRBV7-3 with TRBJ2-7, with 8 bases identical to TRBD1. The CDR3 consists of 15 residues. Losses at the gene ends were 4 bases for V and 4 bases for J; bases not matched to a gene: 9. Germline values: CDR1 SGHTA, CDR2 FQGTGA. CDR3 in DNA: TGTGCCAGCAGCTCCTCAGGGGGCCCCTTGTACGAGCAGTACTTC. Translating it yields CASSSSGGPLYEQYF.

The J gene is TRBJ1-1, the V gene TRBV6-1, with D possibly being TRBD1 (5 bases). This CDR3 region has 15 residues. The germline gives CDR1 MNHNS, CDR2 SASEGT. CDR3 amino acids: CASDRQPTSGTEAFF. The CDR3 DNA reads as TGTGCATCTGACAGACAGCCCACGTCAGGCACTGAAGCTTTCTTT.

This chain links TRBV20-1 with TRBJ2-7; D is perhaps TRBD1 (5 bases). Trimming stripped 0 bases from V and 6 bases from J, with 6 bases between. The germline CDR1 and CDR2 sequences are DFQATT and SNEGSKA (reference sequence). This CDR3 is built from 11 residues. DNA for the CDR3: TGCAGTGCTAGAGAAACAGGCGAGCAGTACTTC. Translated, it gives CSARETGEQYF.

This clone has only a few counts. The CDR3 DNA reads as TGTGCCAGCAGCTTCCACCCTAGCGGGAGTAGCGGGGAGCTGTTTTTT. Residues: CASSFHPSGSSGELFF. This sequence joins TRBV7-2 and TRBJ2-2; 10 bases line up with TRBD2. The CDR3 length is 16 residues. Germline CDR1 SGHTA, CDR2 FQGNSA. The trim removed 3 bases at V and 7 bases at J, leaving 8 bases unmatched.

The chain joins TRBV6-2 or TRBV6-3 to TRBJ1-4, with a tentative D call TRBD1 (5 bases). V shed 2 bases and J shed 0 bases, with 16 bases lying between them. Germline CDR1 and CDR2: MNHEY and SVGEGT. The CDR3 contains 18 residues. CDR3 in DNA: TGTGCCAGCAGTTACCCTACCGACAGACAAGCAACTAATGAAAAACTGTTTTTT. It yields the protein CASSYPTDRQATNEKLFF.

This chain links TRBV15 with TRBJ2-5; no definite D call. The CDR3 is made up of 13 amino acids. Germline CDR1 reads LNHNV; CDR2 reads YYDKDF (reference sequence). Trimming pared 5 bases from V and 3 bases from J, leaving 10 bases between. CDR3 protein: CATSSADKETQYF. The CDR3 bases are TGTGCCACCAGCTCCGCCGACAAAGAGACCCAGTACTTC.

The J gene is TRBJ2-2, the V gene TRBV12-3 or TRBV12-4; no clear D gene. The CDR3 spans 13 residues. V was clipped by 2 bases and J by 4 bases, with 5 bases between them. The CDR3 coding sequence is TGTGCCAGCAGTTTATCGTTCACCGGGGAGCTGTTTTTT. Translation: CASSLSFTGELFF.

This chain links TRBV28 with TRBJ1-1; possible D gene TRBD1, 6 bases. The V gene lost 3 bases and the J gene lost 1 base, with 6 bases spanning the gap. The V gene's germline CDR1 is MDHEN and CDR2 SYDVKM. This CDR3 comprises 13 residues. Written as DNA, the CDR3 is TGTGCCAGCAGTTTGACAGGGAACACTGAAGCTTTCTTT. It yields the protein CASSLTGNTEAFF.

This chain connects TRBV20-1 to TRBJ2-2, with TRBD1 matching 7 bases. J was trimmed by 5 bases and V by 3 bases; bases with no gene match: 3. CDR3 length: 13 amino acids. The germline gives CDR1 DFQATT, CDR2 SNEGSKA (reference sequence). This CDR3 is CSASHRGTGELFF. The CDR3 coding sequence is TGCAGTGCTAGTCACAGGGGAACCGGGGAGCTGTTTTTT.